This is a list of T cell receptor beta chains from one sample in a study of blood T cells in healthy people across ages. Each CDR3 protein gets one entry after TCRdb re-called the 5' RACE reads with MiXCR. The table shows 700,000 or so distinct CDR3 sequences, with approximately 21% occurring only once. Sequenced material: blood. The receptors shown here come from a man between 65 and 80 years old in good health. CDR3s include the opening cysteine and the closing phenylalanine or tryptophan. The D gene is left open where the match is weak. Clone size is not always given. Where it is, it says once, few, many or a class for expanded clones.

J gene	V gene	D gene	clone size	CDR3 DNA	CDR3 protein
TRBJ1-5	TRBV4-1	.	many	TGCGCCAGCAGCCAAGATCAGGGCCAGCCCCAGCATTTT	CASSQDQGQPQHF
TRBJ2-3	TRBV11-2	.	.	TGTGCCAGCAGCTCAAATAACAGGGCTAGCACAGATACGCAGTATTTT	CASSSNNRASTDTQYF
TRBJ2-1	TRBV6-5	.	few	TGTGCCAGCAGTTACCCCCCGGATGAGCAGTTCTTC	CASSYPPDEQFF
TRBJ1-1	TRBV6-1	.	.	TGTGCCAGCAGTATGGGGAGAATGAACACTGAAGCTTTCTTT	CASSMGRMNTEAFF
TRBJ1-2	TRBV28	.	.	TGTGCCAGCAGTTTGGGATCCGGGACATTTATTTATGGCTACACCTTC	CASSLGSGTFIYGYTF
TRBJ2-7	TRBV29-1	TRBD1	.	TGCAGCGTTGATGGGACAGGGAAACACGAGCAGTACTTC	CSVDGTGKHEQYF
TRBJ1-1	TRBV18	TRBD1	few	TGTGCCAGCTCACCCCAGGGGGTATTGAACACTGAAGCTTTCTTT	CASSPQGVLNTEAFF
TRBJ1-1	TRBV7-2	TRBD1	.	TGTGCCAGCAGCTCTCAGACAGGGCGCTTCGCTGAAGCTTTCTTT	CASSSQTGRFAEAFF
TRBJ1-2	TRBV27	TRBD1	many	TGTGCCAGCAGTTTAAGCGGACAGGGGAGCTATGGCTACACCTTC	CASSLSGQGSYGYTF
TRBJ1-6	TRBV7-9	.	.	TGTGCCAGCAGCTTACCAGGATCCAATAATTCACCCCTCCACTTT	CASSLPGSNNSPLHF